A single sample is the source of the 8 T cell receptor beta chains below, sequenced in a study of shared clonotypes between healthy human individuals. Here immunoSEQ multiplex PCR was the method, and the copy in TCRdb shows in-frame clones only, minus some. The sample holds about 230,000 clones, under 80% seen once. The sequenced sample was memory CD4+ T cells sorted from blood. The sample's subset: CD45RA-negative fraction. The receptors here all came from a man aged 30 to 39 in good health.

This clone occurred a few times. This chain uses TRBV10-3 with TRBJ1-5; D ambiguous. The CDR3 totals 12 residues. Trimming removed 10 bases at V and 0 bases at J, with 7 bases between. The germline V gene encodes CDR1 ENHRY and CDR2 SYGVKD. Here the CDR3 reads CATAGSNQPQHF. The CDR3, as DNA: TGTGCCACCGCAGGTAGCAATCAGCCCCAGCATTTT.

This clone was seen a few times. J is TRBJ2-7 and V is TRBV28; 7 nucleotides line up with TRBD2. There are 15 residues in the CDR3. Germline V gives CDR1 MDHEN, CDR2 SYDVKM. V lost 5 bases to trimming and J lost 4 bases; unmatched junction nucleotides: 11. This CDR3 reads CASSPPGGSFYEQYF. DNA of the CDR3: TGTGCCAGCAGTCCTCCGGGCGGGAGTTTTTACGAGCAGTACTTC.

CDR3 loop: CASSPTFGRGNTEAFF. The CDR3 DNA follows: TGTGCCAGTAGTCCCACATTCGGGAGGGGCAACACTGAAGCTTTCTTT. The rearrangement uses TRBV19 and TRBJ1-1; D perhaps matches TRBD1 (5 bases). Germline V gene lookup returns CDR1 LNHDA and CDR2 SQIVND (reference sequence). This CDR3 is built from 16 residues. The V end lost 5 bases, the J end lost 2 bases, and 18 bases lay between the germline ends. Full variable domain (missing parts from reference TRBV19 and TRBJ1-1): DGGITQSPKYLFRKEGQNVTLSCEQNLNHDAMYWYRQDPGQGLRLIYYSQIVNDFQKGDIAEGYSVSREKKESFPLTVTSAQKNPTAFYLCASSPTFGRGNTEAFFGQGTRLTVV.

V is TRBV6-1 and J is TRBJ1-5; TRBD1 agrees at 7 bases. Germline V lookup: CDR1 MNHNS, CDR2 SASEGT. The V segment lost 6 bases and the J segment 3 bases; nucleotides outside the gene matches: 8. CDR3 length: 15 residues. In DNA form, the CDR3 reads TGTGCCAGCAGGGATCACAGGGGCGTCAATCAGCCCCAGCATTTT. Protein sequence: CASRDHRGVNQPQHF.

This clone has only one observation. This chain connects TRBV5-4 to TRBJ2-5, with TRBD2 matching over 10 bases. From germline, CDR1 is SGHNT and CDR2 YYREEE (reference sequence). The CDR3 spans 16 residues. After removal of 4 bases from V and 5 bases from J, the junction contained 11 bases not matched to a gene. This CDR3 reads CASSQATSGMGETQYF. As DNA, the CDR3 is TGTGCCAGCAGCCAGGCTACTAGCGGGATGGGGGAGACCCAGTACTTC.

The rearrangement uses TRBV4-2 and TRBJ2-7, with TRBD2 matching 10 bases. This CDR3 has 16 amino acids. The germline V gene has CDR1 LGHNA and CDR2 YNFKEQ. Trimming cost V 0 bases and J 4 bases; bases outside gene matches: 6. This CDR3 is CASSQEPLAGLYEQYF. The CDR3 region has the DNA TGTGCCAGCAGCCAAGAACCACTAGCGGGATTATACGAGCAGTACTTC.

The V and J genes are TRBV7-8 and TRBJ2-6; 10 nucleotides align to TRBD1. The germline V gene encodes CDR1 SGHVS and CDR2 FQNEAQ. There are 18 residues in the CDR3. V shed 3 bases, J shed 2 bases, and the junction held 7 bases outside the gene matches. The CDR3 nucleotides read TGTGCCAGCAGCTTGAGGGACAGGGGCTTCACTGGGGCCAACGTCCTGACTTTC. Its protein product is CASSLRDRGFTGANVLTF.

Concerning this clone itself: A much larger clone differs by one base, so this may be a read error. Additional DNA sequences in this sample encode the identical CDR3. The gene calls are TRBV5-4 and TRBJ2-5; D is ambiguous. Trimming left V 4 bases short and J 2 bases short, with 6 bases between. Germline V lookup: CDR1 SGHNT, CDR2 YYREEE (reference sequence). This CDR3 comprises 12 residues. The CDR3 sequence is CASSLPQETQYF. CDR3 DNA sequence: TGTGCCAGCAGCCTGCCACAAGAGACCCAGTACTTC.